Below, 9 T cell receptor beta chains from the same sample are listed, as sequenced in a study of cytomegalovirus exposure and HLA in healthy donors. Amplification used 60 Vbeta primers and 13 Jbeta primers. Assay: immunoSEQ multiplex PCR; the TCRdb copy retains only in-frame clones and omits some. Here the sample spans about 220,000 clones, 60% to 80% being singletons. Sequencing was carried out using PBMCs. The receptors were gathered from a woman aged 25 to 39 in good health and CMV-seronegative.

In this sample, this clone turned up a few times. The rearrangement uses TRBV6-5 and TRBJ1-3, with unresolved D. CDR3 size: 14 residues. Germline values: CDR1 MNHEY, CDR2 SVGAGI. V was clipped by 11 bases and J by 2 bases, with 16 bases between them. The CDR3 loop reads CAASRGQAGNTIYF. The CDR3 nucleotides are TGTGCCGCTAGCCGAGGGCAGGCTGGAAACACCATATATTTT.

V is TRBV16 and J is TRBJ2-5; no definite D call. V dropped 2 bases and J dropped 7 bases, with 11 bases sitting between them. This CDR3 region has 13 residues. Germline loops: CDR1 KGHSY, CDR2 FQNENV. CDR3 region: CASSQDISGTQYF. The CDR3, as DNA: TGTGCCAGCAGCCAAGACATCTCAGGGACCCAGTACTTC.

The chain is built from TRBV29-1 and TRBJ1-3, with TRBD1 as a possible D gene (6 bases). The V gene's germline CDR1 is SQVTM and CDR2 ANQGSEA. The V and J ends lost 7 bases and 0 bases respectively, with 13 bases between them. The CDR3 has 14 amino acids. In nucleotides, the CDR3 is TGCAGCGGCCGATCAGGGGACTCTGGAAACACCATATATTTT. Protein product: CSGRSGDSGNTIYF.

This rearrangement joins TRBV2 to TRBJ1-1; TRBD1 matches at 11 bases. The CDR3 extends over 14 amino acids. Germline V lookup: CDR1 SNHLY, CDR2 FYNNEI. Trimming cost V 6 bases and J 4 bases; bases outside gene matches: 4. The CDR3 here is CASRGTGGGTEAFF. In DNA, the CDR3 is TGTGCCAGCAGGGGGACAGGGGGGGGCACTGAAGCTTTCTTT.

As concerns this clone: Other DNA sequences within the sample encode an identical CDR3. V is TRBV5-4 and J is TRBJ1-1, with D possibly matching TRBD1 (6 bases). Germline-derived CDR1 and CDR2 are SGHNT and YYREEE (reference sequence). V shed 6 bases and J shed 5 bases, with 17 bases lying between them. CDR3 length equals 14 residues. The DNA for the CDR3 is TGTGCCAGCACCTGGCCAGGGCAGGGGACTGAAGCTTTCTTT. This encodes CASTWPGQGTEAFF.

This clone was observed a handful of times. The V call is TRBV5-1, the J call TRBJ2-1; 8 nucleotides line up with TRBD2. CDR1 SGHRS and CDR2 YFSETQ come from the germline V gene. The CDR3 is made up of 15 amino acids. The J segment lost 1 base and the V segment lost 2 bases, leaving 2 bases of the junction unmatched. The DNA for the CDR3 is TGCGCCAGCAGCTTAGCGGGAGAGTCCTACAATGAGCAGTTCTTC. This encodes CASSLAGESYNEQFF.

This clone was counted a few times. The V and J genes are TRBV6-5 and TRBJ2-1; D possibly corresponds to TRBD2 (6 bases). CDR3 length: 13 amino acids. Per the germline V gene, CDR1 is MNHEY and CDR2 is SVGAGI. V was cut by 6 bases and J by 7 bases, with 13 bases left in between. This CDR3 reads CASSLQAGNEQFF. CDR3 bases: TGTGCCAGCAGCCTACAGGCGGGGAATGAGCAGTTCTTC.

CDR3 amino acids: CATQDGSGNTIYF. The CDR3 DNA reads as TGTGCCACCCAGGATGGCTCTGGAAACACCATATATTTT. The gene calls are TRBV11-2 and TRBJ1-3; D is unresolved. CDR1 and CDR2 from the germline V gene are SGHAT and FQNNGV. Trimming took 10 bases from V and 0 from J, leaving 10 bases between them. This CDR3 has 13 amino acids.

V and J are TRBV7-9 and TRBJ2-3, with TRBD2 identical over 9 bases. After removal of 7 bases from V and 5 bases from J, the junction contained 10 bases not matched to a gene. Germline-derived CDR1 and CDR2 are SEHNR and FQNEAQ (reference sequence). This CDR3 spans 15 amino acids. The DNA of the CDR3 is TGTGCCAGCAAGTCAGGCGGGAGGGCTCTAGATACGCAGTATTTT. Protein: CASKSGGRALDTQYF. Using reference TRBV7-9 and TRBJ2-3 for the parts outside the CDR3, the full variable domain is DTGVSQNPRHKITKRGQNVTFRCDPISEHNRLYWYRQTLGQGPEFLTYFQNEAQLEKSRLLSDRFSAERPKGSFSTLEIQRTEQGDSAMYLCASKSGGRALDTQYFGPGTRLTVL.